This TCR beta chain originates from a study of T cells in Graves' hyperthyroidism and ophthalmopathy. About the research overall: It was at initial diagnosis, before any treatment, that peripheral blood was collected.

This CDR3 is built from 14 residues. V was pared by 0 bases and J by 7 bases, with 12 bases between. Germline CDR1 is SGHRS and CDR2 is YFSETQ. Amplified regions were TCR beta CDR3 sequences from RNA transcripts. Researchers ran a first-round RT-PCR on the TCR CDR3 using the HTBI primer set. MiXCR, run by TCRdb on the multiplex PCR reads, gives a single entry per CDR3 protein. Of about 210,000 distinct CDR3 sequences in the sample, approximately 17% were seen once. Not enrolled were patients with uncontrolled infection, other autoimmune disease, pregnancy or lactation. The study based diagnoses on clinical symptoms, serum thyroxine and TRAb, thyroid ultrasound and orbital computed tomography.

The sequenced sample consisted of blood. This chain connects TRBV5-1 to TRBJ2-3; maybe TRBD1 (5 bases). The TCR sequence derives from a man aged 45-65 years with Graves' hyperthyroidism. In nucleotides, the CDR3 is TGCGCCAGCAGCTTGGCCCCGAGGACATATACGCAGTATTTT. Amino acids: CASSLAPRTYTQYF. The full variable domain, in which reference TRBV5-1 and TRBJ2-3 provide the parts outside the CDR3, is KAGVTQTPRYLIKTRGQQVTLSCSPISGHRSVSWYQQTPGQGLQFLFEYFSETQRNKGNFPGRFSGRQFSNSRSEMNVSTLELGDSALYLCASSLAPRTYTQYFGPGTRLTVL.